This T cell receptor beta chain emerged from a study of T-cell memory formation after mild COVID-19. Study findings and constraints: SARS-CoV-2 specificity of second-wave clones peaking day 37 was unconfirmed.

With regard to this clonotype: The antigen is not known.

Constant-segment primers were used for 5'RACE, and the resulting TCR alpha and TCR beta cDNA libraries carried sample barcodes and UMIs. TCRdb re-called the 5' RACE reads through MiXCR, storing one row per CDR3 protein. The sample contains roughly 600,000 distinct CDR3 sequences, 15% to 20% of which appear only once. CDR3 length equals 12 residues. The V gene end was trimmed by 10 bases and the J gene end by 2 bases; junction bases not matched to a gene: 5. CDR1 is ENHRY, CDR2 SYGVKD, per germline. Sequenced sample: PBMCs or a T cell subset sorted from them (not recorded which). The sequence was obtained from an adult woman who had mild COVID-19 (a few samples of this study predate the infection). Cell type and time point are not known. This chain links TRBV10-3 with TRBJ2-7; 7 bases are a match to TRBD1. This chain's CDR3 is CANSQGTYEQYF. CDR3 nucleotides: TGTGCCAACTCACAGGGGACCTACGAGCAGTACTTC.